This TCR beta chain was sequenced in a study of T cells in localized non-small cell lung cancer. Study-wide points: T cell clonality was highest in uninvolved adjacent lung, above tumor. Adjacent lung was found to contain a median approximately 62 of the top 100 tumor clones.

Using immunoSEQ multiplex PCR, the repertoire was profiled, and TCRdb retains in-frame clones only, with some absent. Of some 14,000 clones in the sample, about 92% are singletons; the top ten hold 2.5% to 3%. Germline V gene sequence: CDR1 MGHRA, CDR2 YSYEKL. V dropped 3 bases and J dropped 3; count of bases not matched to a gene: 26. The CDR3 is 22 amino acids. On this clone: Its antigen is unknown.

The sample was peripheral blood mononuclear cells, taken before any cancer treatment. This chain uses TRBV4-1 with TRBJ2-3, with 8 bases fitting TRBD1. The sequence came from a man between 40 and 69 years old with stage III lung adenocarcinoma. DNA for the CDR3: TGCGCCAGCAGCCATTCTTGGAGGGCAACAGGGGGTTCCCCTAGTCGGACAGATACGCAGTATTTT. Amino acids: CASSHSWRATGGSPSRTDTQYF.